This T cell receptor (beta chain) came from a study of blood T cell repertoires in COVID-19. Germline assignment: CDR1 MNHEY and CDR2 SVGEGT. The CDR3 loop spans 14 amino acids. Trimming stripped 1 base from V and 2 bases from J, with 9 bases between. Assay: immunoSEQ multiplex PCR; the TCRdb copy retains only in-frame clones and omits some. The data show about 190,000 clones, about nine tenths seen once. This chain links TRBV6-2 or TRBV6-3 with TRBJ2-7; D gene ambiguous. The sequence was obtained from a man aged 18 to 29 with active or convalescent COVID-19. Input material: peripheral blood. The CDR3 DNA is TGTGCCAGCAGTTACTACAGTAAAGCCTACGAGCAGTACTTC. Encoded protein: CASSYYSKAYEQYF.